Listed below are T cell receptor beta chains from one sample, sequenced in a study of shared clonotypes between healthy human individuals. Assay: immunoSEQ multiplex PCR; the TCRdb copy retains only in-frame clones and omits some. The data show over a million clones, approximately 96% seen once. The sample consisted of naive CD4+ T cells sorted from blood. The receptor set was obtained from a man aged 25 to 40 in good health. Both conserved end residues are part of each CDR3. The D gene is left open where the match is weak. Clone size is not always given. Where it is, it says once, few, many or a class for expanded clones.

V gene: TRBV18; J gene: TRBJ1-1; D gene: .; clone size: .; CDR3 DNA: TGTGCCAGCTCACTAGACCAGGGGTACACTGAAGCTTTCTTT; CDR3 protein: CASSLDQGYTEAFF
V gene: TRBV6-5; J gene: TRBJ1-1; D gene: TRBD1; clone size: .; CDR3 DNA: TGTGCCAGCAGTTACCCTCAGGGACAGGGGGCCACTGAAGCTTTCTTT; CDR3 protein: CASSYPQGQGATEAFF
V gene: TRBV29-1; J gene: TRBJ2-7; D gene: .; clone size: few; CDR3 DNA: TGCAGCGTTGGACAGGTGGCATACGAGCAGTACTTC; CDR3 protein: CSVGQVAYEQYF
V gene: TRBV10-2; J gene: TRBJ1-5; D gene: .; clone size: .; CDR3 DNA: TGCGCCAGCAGCGGCGAGGGTCAGCCCCAGCATTTT; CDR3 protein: CASSGEGQPQHF
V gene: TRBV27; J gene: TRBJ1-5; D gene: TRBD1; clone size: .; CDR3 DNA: TGTGCCAGCAGTTTGGGACAGTCACATCAGCCCCAGCATTTT; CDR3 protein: CASSLGQSHQPQHF
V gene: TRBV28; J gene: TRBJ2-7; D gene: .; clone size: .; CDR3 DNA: TGTGCCAGCAAGGGCCCCGCCGGAGGTTATTACGAGCAGTACTTC; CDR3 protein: CASKGPAGGYYEQYF
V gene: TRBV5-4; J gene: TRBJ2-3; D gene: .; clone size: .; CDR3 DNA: TGTGCCAGCAGCTTTGGGGGTAAGGCAGATACGCAGTATTTT; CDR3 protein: CASSFGGKADTQYF
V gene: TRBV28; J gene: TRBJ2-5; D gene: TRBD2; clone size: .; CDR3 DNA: TGTGCCAGCAGTTATTCTCGGACTAGCGGGAGGAGGGGGGAGACCCAGTACTTC; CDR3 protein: CASSYSRTSGRRGETQYF
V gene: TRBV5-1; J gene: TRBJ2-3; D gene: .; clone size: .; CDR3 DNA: TGCGCCAGCAGCTTGGACCAGGGAGCCTTGTGGGCAGATACGCAGTATTTT; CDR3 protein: CASSLDQGALWADTQYF
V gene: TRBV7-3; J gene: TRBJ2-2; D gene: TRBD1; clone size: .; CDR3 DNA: TGTGCCAGCAGCTTCTCCCCCGGGACAGCGGACACCGGGGAGCTGTTTTTT; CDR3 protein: CASSFSPGTADTGELFF
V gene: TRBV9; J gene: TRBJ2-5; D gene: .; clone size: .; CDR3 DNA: TGTGCCAGCAGCGTAGTCGGGGCAGAGACCCAGTACTTC; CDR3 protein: CASSVVGAETQYF
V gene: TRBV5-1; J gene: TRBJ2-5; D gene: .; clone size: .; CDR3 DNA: TGCGCCAGCAGCTTGCGAACCCAGGAGACCCAGTACTTC; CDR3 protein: CASSLRTQETQYF
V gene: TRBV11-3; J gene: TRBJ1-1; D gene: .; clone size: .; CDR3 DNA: TGTGCCAGCAGCTTAGGCGGGAACACTGAAGCTTTCTTT; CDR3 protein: CASSLGGNTEAFF